Included here is one T cell receptor beta chain sequence, with context. The record originates from a study of shared clonotypes between healthy human individuals. This CDR3 has 16 residues. The J segment lost 3 bases and the V segment lost 5 bases, leaving 5 bases of the junction unmatched. Looked up from germline, CDR1 is LNHDA and CDR2 is SQIVND (reference sequence). Researchers divided each subset's genomic DNA evenly across several immunoSEQ plates. The input for sorted-subset replicate PCRs was 200 to 250 ng DNA, 25,000 to 30,000 T cell genomes. The repertoire was sequenced with immunoSEQ multiplex PCR; TCRdb's copy has only in-frame clones and lacks some. The sample holds over a million clones, around 76% seen once.

Sequencing input: memory CD4+ T cells sorted from blood. This sample's subset: CD45RA-negative fraction. The TCR comes from a man aged 18 to 30 in good health. This chain links TRBV19 with TRBJ1-5; 12 nucleotides agree with TRBD1. CDR3: CASSPKGQGANQPQHF. Here the CDR3 DNA reads TGTGCCAGTAGTCCGAAGGGACAGGGGGCCAATCAGCCCCAGCATTTT.